The 15 T cell receptor beta chains below all came from one sample that was sequenced in a study of blood T cell repertoires in COVID-19. Some clones are missing from TCRdb's copy, which holds only in-frame ones; the method was immunoSEQ multiplex PCR. The sample shows approximately 150,000 clones, more than 75% of them seen only once. Sequencing was done on a sample of peripheral blood. All receptors derive from a man aged 60-69 years with acute or convalescent COVID-19.

This chain joins TRBV5-1 and TRBJ1-3, with unresolved D. Germline V gene sequence: CDR1 SGHRS, CDR2 YFSETQ. This CDR3 region has 15 residues. V was trimmed by 4 bases and J by 0 bases, leaving 11 bases between them. CDR3 sequence (DNA): TGCGCCAGCAGCCTGCTCGGGTTCTCTGGAAACACCATATATTTT. Protein product: CASSLLGFSGNTIYF.

This clone has ten or more counts. The chain joins TRBV28 to TRBJ1-5; D is perhaps TRBD1 (6 bases). The CDR3 is made up of 15 amino acids. Trimming shortened V by 7 bases and J by 3 bases, and 16 bases separated the two germline ends. Germline V gives CDR1 MDHEN, CDR2 SYDVKM. Here the CDR3 DNA reads TGTGCCAGCACCCCGCAGGGGCCCCCCAATCAGCCCCAGCATTTT. Translating gives CASTPQGPPNQPQHF.

CDR3 DNA: TGTGCCAGTAGTTACCAGGGCCGCAATGAGCAGTTCTTC. This gives the protein CASSYQGRNEQFF. The chain uses TRBV19 and TRBJ2-1; D possibly corresponds to TRBD1 (5 bases). Trimming took 5 bases from V and 6 from J, leaving 11 bases between them. Per germline, CDR1 LNHDA and CDR2 SQIVND (reference sequence). This CDR3 has 13 amino acids.

This clone was picked up many times. The CDR3 is CASSHEAGEVYEQYF. CDR3 bases: TGTGCCAGCAGCCACGAAGCGGGAGAAGTGTACGAGCAGTACTTC. The gene calls are TRBV5-6 and TRBJ2-7, with 8 positions matching TRBD2. The CDR3 runs to 15 residues. After removal of 4 bases from V and 4 bases from J, the junction contained 10 bases not matched to a gene. Germline CDR1 reads SGHDT; CDR2 reads YYEEEE.

This clone appeared once. As DNA, the CDR3 is TGCAGTGCTAGTCGCGACACTGAAGCTTTCTTT. This translates into CSASRDTEAFF. The gene calls are TRBV20-1 and TRBJ1-1; no clear D gene. The V and J ends lost 3 bases and 3 bases respectively, with 5 bases between them. Germline V lookup: CDR1 DFQATT, CDR2 SNEGSKA (reference sequence). The CDR3 consists of 11 residues.

The chain combines TRBV5-6 with TRBJ2-1; 7 bases align to TRBD2. This CDR3 region has 15 residues. From germline, CDR1 is SGHDT and CDR2 YYEEEE. J gave up 1 base and V 4 bases, and 5 bases lay outside the gene matches. In nucleotides, the CDR3 is TGTGCCAGCAGCATCGGGGGAGGGTCCTACAATGAGCAGTTCTTC. Protein product: CASSIGGGSYNEQFF.

In this sample, this clone turned up once. This chain links TRBV2 with TRBJ1-5; D gene ambiguous. CDR3 size: 14 residues. V dropped 2 bases and J dropped 7 bases, with 12 bases sitting between them. Germline V gives CDR1 SNHLY, CDR2 FYNNEI. The CDR3 region has the DNA TGTGCCAGCAGTGAAACGGAGAGGAACCAGCCCCAGCATTTT. This gives the protein CASSETERNQPQHF.

The V call is TRBV7-6, the J call TRBJ2-3; 12 bases map to TRBD2. V was pared by 1 base and J by 4 bases, with 3 bases of the junction left unmatched. This CDR3 is 16 amino acids long. Looked up from germline, CDR1 is SGHVS and CDR2 is FNYEAQ. CDR3 in amino acids: CASSLETSGSPDTQYF. In DNA form, the CDR3 reads TGTGCCAGCAGCTTAGAGACTAGCGGGAGTCCAGATACGCAGTATTTT.

The chain uses TRBV5-1 and TRBJ2-4, with 8 bases matching TRBD1. Germline V gene lookup returns CDR1 SGHRS and CDR2 YFSETQ. Trimming took 4 bases from V and 3 from J; bases not matched to a gene: 9. This CDR3 is built from 16 residues. Written as DNA, the CDR3 is TGCGCCAGCAGCGTGATAACAGGGGGTCACAAAAACATTCAGTACTTC. The encoded protein is CASSVITGGHKNIQYF.

The chain employs TRBV10-2 and TRBJ1-3; D is ambiguous. This CDR3 is built from 13 residues. V lost 4 bases to trimming and J lost 4 bases, with 8 bases between them. Germline lookup yields CDR1 WSHSY and CDR2 SAAADI. CDR3: CASSGAPGNTIYF. The CDR3, as DNA: TGCGCCAGCAGTGGGGCTCCCGGAAACACCATATATTTT.

CDR3 protein: CASSQNSFPYEQYF. CDR3 in DNA: TGTGCCAGCAGCCAGAACAGTTTCCCCTACGAGCAGTACTTC. J is TRBJ2-7 and V is TRBV3-1 (or the pseudogene TRBV3-2); D gene ambiguous. CDR3 length: 14 residues. V dropped 3 bases and J dropped 2 bases, with 11 bases sitting between them. Germline V gene lookup returns CDR1 LGHDT and CDR2 YNNKEL (reference sequence).

This chain uses TRBV7-8 with TRBJ2-1; possible D gene TRBD1, 6 bases. The V gene lost 3 bases and the J gene lost 4 bases, with 7 bases spanning the gap. This CDR3 spans 13 amino acids. The germline gives CDR1 SGHVS, CDR2 FQNEAQ. CDR3 in amino acids: CASSFGTYNEQFF. DNA of the CDR3: TGTGCCAGCAGCTTTGGGACATACAATGAGCAGTTCTTC.

This chain uses TRBV6-6 with TRBJ2-1, with 7 bases that match TRBD1. Germline loops: CDR1 MNHNY, CDR2 SVGAGI (reference sequence). This CDR3 spans 14 amino acids. V lost 7 bases to trimming and J lost 8 bases; unmatched junction nucleotides: 11. The CDR3 DNA is TGTGCCAGCACCCCGAGGGGGCCCACCGATGAGCAGTTCTTC. Its translation: CASTPRGPTDEQFF.

The count of this clone is one. This chain joins TRBV5-1 and TRBJ2-1; 8 bases agree with TRBD2. With 5 bases clipped from V and 9 bases from J, the junction kept 1 base outside the gene matches. CDR3 length: 11 residues. Germline CDR1 reads SGHRS; CDR2 reads YFSETQ. This CDR3 is CASRTSVEQFF. DNA of the CDR3: TGCGCCAGCAGGACTAGCGTTGAGCAGTTCTTC.

The chain has TRBV29-1 and TRBJ2-7; TRBD2 matches 7 bases. Losses at the gene ends were 7 bases for V and 0 bases for J; bases not matched to a gene: 6. The germline gives CDR1 SQVTM, CDR2 ANQGSEA. The CDR3 contains 13 residues. In nucleotides, the CDR3 is TGCAGCGCACGAACGGGGGGCTCCTACGAGCAGTACTTC. Protein product: CSARTGGSYEQYF.